Below, 22 T cell receptor beta chains from the same sample are listed, as sequenced in a study of T cell changes during pregnancy in multiple sclerosis. The data were produced by immunoSEQ multiplex PCR, yet TCRdb's version contains in-frame clones alone and is incomplete. This sample has some 80,000 clones; approximately 95% occur once, and the top ten carry about 0.13%. The sample was CD4+ T cells from peripheral blood mononuclear cells, taken after pregnancy. The receptors derive from a female donor with multiple sclerosis, enrolled in a pregnancy study.

The chain joins TRBV5-8 to TRBJ2-5; perhaps TRBD2 as D (6 bases). Germline V gene sequence: CDR1 SGHTS, CDR2 YDEGEE. V lost 0 bases to trimming and J lost 8 bases, with 17 bases between them. The CDR3 consists of 15 residues. CDR3 amino acids: CASSLDSGWVKTQYF. DNA of the CDR3: TGTGCCAGCAGCTTGGACAGCGGGTGGGTCAAAACCCAGTACTTC.

In this sample, this clone turned up a few times. The V call is TRBV28, the J call TRBJ2-7; D perhaps matches TRBD1 (5 bases). Per the germline V gene, CDR1 is MDHEN and CDR2 is SYDVKM. Between the trimmed V and J ends, which lost 6 bases and 4 bases, there was a span of 19 bases. This CDR3 is built from 15 residues. The CDR3 DNA follows: TGTGCCAGCAGCCGCCTGGCCGACAGACATTACGAGCAGTACTTC. Translating it yields CASSRLADRHYEQYF. Full variable domain (outside the CDR3, taken from reference TRBV28 and TRBJ2-7): DVKVTQSSRYLVKRTGEKVFLECVQDMDHENMFWYRQDPGLGLRLIYFSYDVKMKEKGDIPEGYSVSREKKERFSLILESASTNQTSMYLCASSRLADRHYEQYFGPGTRLTVT.

This clone was picked up one time. The chain uses TRBV4-1 and TRBJ2-7, with D uncertain. The CDR3 is made up of 14 amino acids. CDR1 and CDR2 (germline): MGHRA, YSYEKL. V was trimmed by 0 bases and J by 2 bases, leaving 8 bases between them. CDR3 coding DNA: TGCGCCAGCAGCCAAGATAGAGGCGCCTACGAGCAGTACTTC. This gives the protein CASSQDRGAYEQYF.

The J gene is TRBJ1-3, the V gene TRBV7-8; perhaps TRBD1 as D (6 bases). The V end lost 5 bases, the J end lost 0 bases, and 17 bases lay between the germline ends. The CDR3 loop spans 17 amino acids. Germline CDR1 SGHVS, CDR2 FQNEAQ. CDR3 nucleotides: TGTGCCAGCAGCAGTCGAGCAGGACAGAACTCTGGAAACACCATATATTTT. This gives the protein CASSSRAGQNSGNTIYF.

This chain links TRBV28 with TRBJ2-1; D is undetermined. With 3 bases removed from V and 3 bases from J, the gap between germline ends came to 6 bases. The germline CDR1 and CDR2 sequences are MDHEN and SYDVKM. The CDR3 is 13 amino acids. The CDR3: CASSLQDYNEQFF. The DNA of the CDR3 is TGTGCCAGCAGTTTGCAGGACTACAATGAGCAGTTCTTC.

V is TRBV6-5 and J is TRBJ2-3; possibly TRBD2 for D (7 bases). In germline, CDR1 is MNHEY, CDR2 SVGAGI. This CDR3 has 14 residues. Deletions cut 10 bases from V and 1 base from J, with 15 bases between. CDR3 DNA sequence: TGTGCCACAAAGCAGGGGAGGGGCACAGATACGCAGTATTTT. It encodes CATKQGRGTDTQYF.

This chain connects TRBV5-1 to TRBJ2-7, with 12 nucleotides matching TRBD2. This CDR3 has 16 residues. The V gene's germline CDR1 is SGHRS and CDR2 YFSETQ. After removal of 4 bases from V and 3 bases from J, the junction contained 8 bases not matched to a gene. CDR3 in amino acids: CASSRSMTSGSYEQYF. The CDR3, as DNA: TGCGCCAGCAGCCGAAGTATGACTAGCGGGAGCTACGAGCAGTACTTC.

The rearrangement joins TRBV19 to TRBJ2-5; 11 bases are a match to TRBD1. CDR3 length: 15 residues. Germline CDR1 LNHDA, CDR2 SQIVND (reference sequence). With 3 bases clipped from V and 2 bases from J, the junction kept 2 bases outside the gene matches. The CDR3, as DNA: TGTGCCAGTAGTATGGACAGGGGGCGGCAAGAGACCCAGTACTTC. It translates to CASSMDRGRQETQYF.

V gene TRBV27 combines with J gene TRBJ2-3, with D possibly matching TRBD2 (6 bases). The CDR3 is 15 residues long. V gave up 7 bases and J gave up 1 base, with 15 bases separating them. Germline values: CDR1 MNHEY, CDR2 SMNVEV (reference sequence). Here the CDR3 reads CASTSGGVGTDTQYF. The DNA of the CDR3 is TGTGCCAGCACGTCCGGGGGAGTCGGCACAGATACGCAGTATTTT.

The genes are TRBV28 and TRBJ1-1; 8 nucleotides align to TRBD1. V lost 10 bases and J lost 0; bases outside the gene matches: 10. In germline, CDR1 is MDHEN, CDR2 SYDVKM. The CDR3 totals 15 residues. The CDR3 DNA follows: TGTGCCACTCAAAAAGGGACAGGCATGAACACTGAAGCTTTCTTT. Translating gives CATQKGTGMNTEAFF.

CDR3 DNA sequence: TGTGCCAGCAGCCATTCTCACGAGCAGTACTTC. Residues: CASSHSHEQYF. The V and J genes are TRBV14 and TRBJ2-7; D ambiguous. V gave up 3 bases and J gave up 5 bases, with 5 bases separating them. The CDR3 length is 11 residues. The germline gives CDR1 SGHDN, CDR2 FVKESK.

V is TRBV7-2 and J is TRBJ2-1, with 13 bases fitting TRBD2. CDR3 length: 16 residues. From germline, CDR1 is SGHTA and CDR2 FQGNSA. V shed 5 bases and J 9 bases; nucleotides not matched to a gene: 10. In DNA form, the CDR3 reads TGTGCCAGCAGCGCGGGACTAGCGGGATCTGCGGGTGAGCAGTTCTTC. It codes for CASSAGLAGSAGEQFF.

The chain joins TRBV10-3 to TRBJ2-1; 7 nucleotides agree with TRBD1. J lost 0 bases, V lost 4 bases, and 3 bases had no gene match. The CDR3 spans 15 residues. Germline assignment: CDR1 ENHRY and CDR2 SYGVKD. CDR3 sequence: CAISGQGHSYNEQFF. The CDR3 DNA sequence: TGTGCCATCAGTGGACAGGGCCACTCCTACAATGAGCAGTTCTTC.

The CDR3 sequence: CASTVGGTQETQYF. The DNA for the CDR3 is TGTGCCAGCACTGTGGGCGGGACTCAAGAGACCCAGTACTTC. The chain recombines TRBV5-4 with TRBJ2-5, with a possible D match to TRBD2 (6 bases). V was clipped by 6 bases and J by 2 bases, with 14 bases between them. Germline lookup yields CDR1 SGHNT and CDR2 YYREEE (reference sequence). The CDR3 loop spans 14 amino acids.

The table lists this clone with a count of one. CDR3 nucleotides: TGTGCCAGCAGACAGGACAGCAAATCCTACGAGCAGTACTTC. Translated: CASRQDSKSYEQYF. The V and J genes are TRBV6-6 and TRBJ2-7; possible D gene TRBD1, 6 bases. V lost 6 bases, J lost 1 base, and 13 bases lay in between. This CDR3 is built from 14 residues. Germline CDR1 and CDR2: MNHNY and SVGAGI (reference sequence).

This sequence joins TRBV27 and TRBJ1-3; D is uncertain. This CDR3 has 14 residues. The V gene's germline CDR1 is MNHEY and CDR2 SMNVEV (reference sequence). V was trimmed by 8 bases and J by 0 bases, leaving 11 bases between them. In DNA, the CDR3 is TGTGCCAGCCTTCGACTGACCTCTGGAAACACCATATATTTT. It is translated as CASLRLTSGNTIYF.

The CDR3 nucleotides are TGTGCCAGCAGCCGGGACTCCTACAATGAGCAGTTCTTC. It specifies CASSRDSYNEQFF. This sequence joins TRBV28 and TRBJ2-1; D may be TRBD2 (5 bases). Deletions cut 6 bases from V and 0 bases from J, with 6 bases between. Per germline, CDR1 MDHEN and CDR2 SYDVKM. The CDR3 runs to 13 residues.

The chain couples TRBV10-3 to TRBJ2-7; 11 bases align to TRBD2. V shed 3 bases, J shed 0 bases, and the junction held 10 bases outside the gene matches. The CDR3 loop spans 18 amino acids. CDR1 is ENHRY and CDR2 is SYGVKD in the germline V gene. The CDR3 region has the DNA TGTGCCATCAGTGAATATCCCAATACTAGCGGGGGCTCCTACGAGCAGTACTTC. It yields the protein CAISEYPNTSGGSYEQYF.

V gene TRBV28 combines with J gene TRBJ2-7, with D possibly TRBD1 on 5 matching bases. The length of the CDR3 is 12 residues. Germline CDR1 is MDHEN and CDR2 is SYDVKM. V lost 7 bases, J lost 4 bases, and 11 bases lay in between. As DNA, the CDR3 is TGTGCCAGCATGCAGGGCAGGTACGAGCAGTACTTC. It is translated as CASMQGRYEQYF.

The V call is TRBV6-1, the J call TRBJ1-5; a possible D gene is TRBD1 (6 bases). This CDR3 has 12 residues. V lost 5 bases to trimming and J lost 14 bases, with 16 bases between them. Germline V gene lookup returns CDR1 MNHNS and CDR2 SASEGT. The CDR3 sequence is CASSSSGTREHF. CDR3 DNA sequence: TGTGCCAGCAGTTCTTCCGGGACACGGGAGCATTTT.

The chain employs TRBV27 and TRBJ2-5, with D hard to call. Germline loops: CDR1 MNHEY, CDR2 SMNVEV (reference sequence). Trimming removed 0 bases from V and 2 bases from J, with 7 bases in between. CDR3 length: 14 residues. The CDR3 bases are TGTGCCAGCAGTTTATCGCGGTTACAAGAGACCCAGTACTTC. Protein product: CASSLSRLQETQYF.

To note about this clone: One end of the junction does not line up with germline, which may come from a read error. The J gene is TRBJ2-5, the V gene TRBV7-7; D is perhaps TRBD2 (6 bases). There are 14 residues in the CDR3. In germline, CDR1 is SSHAT, CDR2 FNYEAQ (reference sequence). The CDR3 protein is CASSRGNHQETQYF. DNA of the CDR3: TGTGCTAGCAGCCGCGGGAACCATCAAGAGACCCAGTACTTC.